This T cell receptor beta chain derives from a study of graft-versus-host responses after intestinal transplantation. The overall study: Transplant types were multivisceral, liver-intestinal, or isolated intestinal. Whole-study findings and limits: Recipient-marrow GvH clones were detected, some having first appeared in ileum or blood. There was an association between peak levels of circulating GvH clones and early post-transplant HvG declines. Allograft clonal ratios (graft-versus-host to host-versus-graft) were high in patients who had graft-donor T cell macrochimerism.

Sequencing was performed with immunoSEQ multiplex PCR; in TCRdb, only in-frame clones are kept and a portion is missing. Altogether 130,000 or so clones are present, 85% to 95% being singletons, with the ten largest covering approximately 0.17%. As to this clone: Its specificity is unknown.

Sequencing was performed on unstimulated CD4+ T cells sorted from spleen or lymph node cells, taken before intestinal transplant. The sequence derives from a human donor who received an intestinal transplant.

This chain's CDR3 is CASSVVRGGSYNEQFF. CDR3 DNA sequence: TGTGCCAGCAGCGTAGTCCGGGGAGGCTCCTACAATGAGCAGTTCTTC. The chain carries TRBV9 and TRBJ2-1, with D perhaps matching TRBD2 (6 bases). V lost 0 bases, J lost 0 bases, and 10 bases lay in between. CDR3 length: 16 amino acids. CDR1 and CDR2 (germline): SGDLS, YYNGEE.